The next 17 T cell receptor beta chains were all read from a single sample in a study of cytomegalovirus exposure and HLA in healthy donors. The PCR had 60 Vbeta and 13 Jbeta primers. The table came from immunoSEQ multiplex PCR; TCRdb's copy has only in-frame clones and leaves some out. The sample gives under 200,000 clones, roughly 80% of which show up once; around 0.75% is in the top ten. What was sequenced was PBMCs. These receptors were collected from a woman aged 18-29 years in good health and CMV-seronegative.

This clone was recorded only once. The chain couples TRBV7-9 to TRBJ1-1, with 8 nucleotides matching TRBD1. CDR3 length equals 13 residues. J lost 5 bases, V lost 3 bases, and 2 bases had no gene match. CDR1 is SEHNR, CDR2 FQNEAQ, per germline (reference sequence). DNA of the CDR3: TGTGCCAGCAGCTTTCAGGGGGCGACTGAAGCTTTCTTT. Translation: CASSFQGATEAFF.

This clone has a handful of counts. The chain employs TRBV28 and TRBJ2-7, with a possible D match to TRBD1 (7 bases). CDR1 is MDHEN, CDR2 SYDVKM, per germline. This CDR3 is built from 14 residues. V was trimmed by 3 bases and J by 7 bases, leaving 16 bases between them. CDR3 sequence reads: CASSFPGGMGEQYF. Written as DNA, the CDR3 is TGTGCCAGCAGTTTCCCAGGGGGGATGGGAGAGCAGTACTTC.

Notes on this clone: A junction boundary mismatches the germline segment, possibly from a read error. The rearrangement links TRBV27 to TRBJ1-1; 10 nucleotides align to TRBD1. Germline lookup yields CDR1 MNHEY and CDR2 SMNVEV (reference sequence). The CDR3 contains 15 residues. The CDR3 DNA sequence: TGTGCCAGCACACGACAGGGGGCCGTGAACGCTGAAGCTTTCTTT. Translating it yields CASTRQGAVNAEAFF.

The V call is TRBV6-5, the J call TRBJ2-7; TRBD1 aligns across 9 bases. The CDR3 length is 13 residues. Germline V gives CDR1 MNHEY, CDR2 SVGAGI. V trimming: 7 bases; J trimming: 3 bases; junction bases outside the gene matches: 4. The CDR3 loop is CASNGQGNYEQYF. DNA of the CDR3: TGTGCCAGCAATGGACAGGGGAACTACGAGCAGTACTTC.

Only a few counts were recorded for this clone. This CDR3 is CASSFGDTQYF. CDR3 bases: TGTGCCAGCAGTTTCGGAGATACGCAGTATTTT. V gene TRBV6-6 combines with J gene TRBJ2-3; D is unclear. CDR3 length: 11 amino acids. CDR1 is MNHNY and CDR2 is SVGAGI in the germline V gene (reference sequence). V dropped 4 bases and J dropped 5 bases, with 4 bases sitting between them.

J is TRBJ2-5 and V is TRBV5-6, with 8 bases that match TRBD1. The V and J ends lost 4 bases and 5 bases, in that order; junction bases with no gene match: 4. CDR1 and CDR2 from the germline V gene are SGHDT and YYEEEE. The CDR3 contains 13 residues. The CDR3 protein is CASSRTGTETQYF. The CDR3, as DNA: TGTGCCAGCAGCAGGACAGGGACGGAGACCCAGTACTTC.

The chain carries TRBV6-5 and TRBJ2-3; no reliable D call. Trimming took 2 bases from V and 6 from J, leaving 9 bases between them. Germline V gene lookup returns CDR1 MNHEY and CDR2 SVGAGI. This CDR3 comprises 13 residues. The CDR3 DNA reads as TGTGCCAGCAGTTACGACGACACGGATACGCAGTATTTT. Amino acids: CASSYDDTDTQYF.

This chain links TRBV7-9 with TRBJ2-7; 14 bases agree with TRBD2. Germline V gives CDR1 SEHNR, CDR2 FQNEAQ (reference sequence). The CDR3 is 14 amino acids. Trimming at V came to 8 bases and at J to 6 bases, leaving 6 bases not matched to a gene. CDR3 loop: CASRPGTSGSEQYF. DNA for the CDR3: TGTGCCAGCCGACCCGGGACTAGCGGGAGCGAGCAGTACTTC.

The chain has TRBV5-1 and TRBJ2-3; D gene unclear. Germline lookup yields CDR1 SGHRS and CDR2 YFSETQ. The CDR3 loop spans 16 amino acids. The V gene lost 0 bases and the J gene lost 2 bases, with 13 bases spanning the gap. This CDR3 reads CASSLEAERLTDTQYF. In DNA form, the CDR3 reads TGCGCCAGCAGCTTGGAGGCGGAACGCCTCACAGATACGCAGTATTTT.

This sequence joins TRBV19 and TRBJ1-1; TRBD1 matches 8 bases. CDR3 length equals 15 residues. Germline lookup yields CDR1 LNHDA and CDR2 SQIVND (reference sequence). The V gene end was trimmed by 4 bases and the J gene end by 0 bases; junction bases not matched to a gene: 4. As DNA, the CDR3 is TGTGCCAGTAGTACAGGACAGGGAGTGAACACTGAAGCTTTCTTT. Its translation: CASSTGQGVNTEAFF. Supplemented by reference TRBV19 and TRBJ1-1, the full variable domain reads DGGITQSPKYLFRKEGQNVTLSCEQNLNHDAMYWYRQDPGQGLRLIYYSQIVNDFQKGDIAEGYSVSREKKESFPLTVTSAQKNPTAFYLCASSTGQGVNTEAFFGQGTRLTVV.

The V and J genes are TRBV19 and TRBJ2-7, with 11 bases identical to TRBD1. Losses at the gene ends were 4 bases for V and 3 bases for J; bases not matched to a gene: 5. CDR1 is LNHDA and CDR2 is SQIVND in the germline V gene (reference sequence). The CDR3 totals 15 residues. CDR3 nucleotide sequence: TGTGCCAGTAGTACCTCCGGGACAGGGGGCTACGAGCAGTACTTC. Translating it yields CASSTSGTGGYEQYF.

The chain links TRBV18 to TRBJ1-1; no firm D call. With 3 bases removed from V and 0 bases from J, the gap between germline ends came to 14 bases. The CDR3 totals 16 residues. CDR1 and CDR2 from the germline V gene are KGHSH and LQKENI. The CDR3 reads CASSPPRDTLNTEAFF. CDR3 sequence (DNA): TGTGCCAGCTCACCTCCTCGCGACACGTTGAACACTGAAGCTTTCTTT.

This rearrangement joins TRBV21-1 to TRBJ2-7; the table names TRBD2, a call not compared with the DNA. TRBV21-1 is classified as a pseudogene. The CDR3 spans 16 residues. The CDR3: CATGTSGRALSYEQYF. CDR3 sequence (DNA): TGTGCCACCGGGACTAGCGGGAGGGCCTTATCCTACGAGCAGTACTTC.

The rearrangement uses TRBV18 and TRBJ2-2; the match to TRBD1 covers 7 bases. The CDR3 spans 17 residues. With V trimmed by 1 base and J by 2 bases, 7 bases remained unmatched. Germline V lookup: CDR1 KGHSH, CDR2 LQKENI. The CDR3 nucleotides read TGTGCCAGCTCACCACTGGTGACAGGGACCAACACCGGGGAGCTGTTTTTT. Protein product: CASSPLVTGTNTGELFF.

This clone has only a few counts. The chain recombines TRBV28 with TRBJ2-7, with D possibly TRBD1 on 5 matching bases. The CDR3 contains 13 residues. Germline V lookup: CDR1 MDHEN, CDR2 SYDVKM. V gave up 6 bases and J gave up 6 bases, with 15 bases separating them. The CDR3 loop reads CASRATDLGEQYF. CDR3 coding DNA: TGTGCCAGCAGGGCGACAGACCTCGGCGAGCAGTACTTC. Using reference TRBV28 and TRBJ2-7 for the parts outside the CDR3, the full variable domain is DVKVTQSSRYLVKRTGEKVFLECVQDMDHENMFWYRQDPGLGLRLIYFSYDVKMKEKGDIPEGYSVSREKKERFSLILESASTNQTSMYLCASRATDLGEQYFGPGTRLTVT.

The chain couples TRBV19 to TRBJ2-2, with TRBD2 identical over 7 bases. This CDR3 has 16 amino acids. Germline V gene data show CDR1 as LNHDA and CDR2 as SQIVND (reference sequence). Trimming at V came to 7 bases and at J to 5 bases, leaving 13 bases not matched to a gene. The DNA for the CDR3 is TGTGCCAGTAATCCTAGCGGACTTGAACAGACCGGGGAGCTGTTTTTT. Residues: CASNPSGLEQTGELFF.

The V gene is TRBV6-5, the J gene TRBJ2-5, with a weak D call TRBD2 (7 bases). This CDR3 comprises 15 residues. Germline assignment: CDR1 MNHEY and CDR2 SVGAGI. Between the trimmed V and J ends, which lost 6 bases and 5 bases, there was a span of 19 bases. CDR3 region: CASSPWGGWGETQYF. CDR3 sequence (DNA): TGTGCCAGCAGCCCCTGGGGGGGCTGGGGCGAGACCCAGTACTTC.